These T cell receptor beta chains were read from a single sample in a study of T cell responses to AZD1222 COVID-19 vaccine. Sequenced by immunoSEQ multiplex PCR; TCRdb stores in-frame clones only, minus some. The repertoire holds 100,000 to 150,000 clones, with over 90% as singletons. Material: peripheral blood, obtained on day 0 of AZD1222 vaccination. Receptor source: an adult in good health. Both conserved end residues are part of each CDR3. A D gene is named only where the DNA matches it firmly. For some rows the clone size is stated as once, few or many, or as a class when expanded; others skip it.

clone_size,d_call,j_call,v_call,cdr3_nt,cdr3_aa
-,-,TRBJ1-2,TRBV2,TGTGCCAGCAGTAACACTCGGACCGGACAGAAGACCAACACCTTC,CASSNTRTGQKTNTF
-,-,TRBJ2-7,TRBV3-1/TRBV3-2,TGTGCCAGCAGCCTACTGGCGGCTACCTACGAGCAGTACTTC,CASSLLAATYEQYF
-,-,TRBJ2-6,TRBV30,TGTGCCTGGAGTGGCGTCGGGCAGGGGAAAGGCACTGGGGCCAACGTCCTGACTTTC,CAWSGVGQGKGTGANVLTF
-,-,TRBJ1-1,TRBV10-3,TGTGCCATCCACCGGGACGCCAACACTGAAGCTTTCTTT,CAIHRDANTEAFF
-,TRBD1,TRBJ1-5,TRBV18,TGTGCCAGCTCCGGGGGACAGGGGGTTAATCAGCCCCAGCATTTT,CASSGGQGVNQPQHF
-,-,TRBJ1-1,TRBV5-1,TGCGCCAGCAGCTTGGTCCGTTCGGGTGGTGAAGCTTTCTTT,CASSLVRSGGEAFF
few,-,TRBJ1-1,TRBV13,TGTGCCAGCAGTTCGATGGTGGACACTGAAGCTTTCTTT,CASSSMVDTEAFF
-,TRBD2,TRBJ2-7,TRBV6-4,TGTGCCAGCAGTGACCCAAATCTAGCGGGAATAGATGATCCCTACGAGCAGTACTTC,CASSDPNLAGIDDPYEQYF
-,TRBD1,TRBJ2-7,TRBV11-2,TGTGCCAGCGGGACAGGGGACCCCTACGAGCAGTACTTC,CASGTGDPYEQYF
-,-,TRBJ1-2,TRBV28,TGTGCCAGCAGTTTAAACGATAACTATGGCTACACCTTC,CASSLNDNYGYTF
once,-,TRBJ1-1,TRBV14,TGTGCCAGCAGCCAAGAAGACCGGACAAGCCCTGAAGCTTTCTTT,CASSQEDRTSPEAFF
-,-,TRBJ1-1,TRBV18,TGTGCCAGCTCACCACCGGGGTTAGCTTTAGGAGCTTTCTTT,CASSPPGLALGAFF
-,-,TRBJ1-2,TRBV11-1,TGTGCCAGCAGCTCCGGACCACGGGGCGACACCTTC,CASSSGPRGDTF
-,-,TRBJ1-5,TRBV7-9,TGTGCCAGCAGCTTAGTTCTGGGGGAGCATCAGCCCCAGCATTTT,CASSLVLGEHQPQHF
-,-,TRBJ2-7,TRBV18,TGTGCCAGCTCACCACCTTTAGCGGAGTACGAGCAGTACTTC,CASSPPLAEYEQYF
-,TRBD2,TRBJ2-7,TRBV6-5,TGTGCCAGCAGGGTAGCGGGGGGGCGAGGCGAGCAGTACTTC,CASRVAGGRGEQYF
once,-,TRBJ2-5,TRBV14,TGTGCCAGCAGCCTCCCGGGGTACCAAGAGACCCAGTACTTC,CASSLPGYQETQYF
-,TRBD2,TRBJ2-2,TRBV7-2,TGTGCCAGTTTAAAAGCGGGAGGGCCCGCGGGGGAGCTGTTTTTT,CASLKAGGPAGELFF
-,TRBD1,TRBJ1-2,TRBV9,TGTGCCAGCAGCTCATCGCAGGGGGCGCAAGGCTACACCTTC,CASSSSQGAQGYTF
-,TRBD1,TRBJ1-5,TRBV29-1,TGCAGCGTTGATTTCTACGGGACAGGGATAAGCAATCAGCCCCAGCATTTT,CSVDFYGTGISNQPQHF
-,TRBD1,TRBJ1-2,TRBV5-1,TGCGCCAGCAGCTTCGGACAGGGGGATATCGGCTACACCTTC,CASSFGQGDIGYTF
-,TRBD1,TRBJ2-7,TRBV27,TGTGCCAGCAGTTCACAGGGGCAGGAGCAGTACTTC,CASSSQGQEQYF
-,-,TRBJ1-1,TRBV7-9,TGTGCCAGCAGCTTAGGGGCGGACTATGCTTTCTTT,CASSLGADYAFF
once,-,TRBJ2-1,TRBV13,TGTGCCAGCAGCTTATTTGGGTTGAGCTCCTACAATGAGCAGTTCTTC,CASSLFGLSSYNEQFF
-,TRBD2,TRBJ2-2,TRBV5-1,TGCGCCAGCAGCTTACTAGCGGGGACGAACACCGGGGAGCTGTTTTTT,CASSLLAGTNTGELFF
-,TRBD2,TRBJ2-6,TRBV5-1,TGCGCCAGCAGCTTCGGACTAGCGGCCTCTGGGGCCAACGTCCTGACTTTC,CASSFGLAASGANVLTF
-,TRBD1,TRBJ1-2,TRBV19,TGTGCCAGTAGTATGCCCACCGGGACAGGGCCCGGGGGCTACACCTTC,CASSMPTGTGPGGYTF
-,-,TRBJ1-1,TRBV19,TGTGCCAGTAGTATTGACGGACGTATGAACACTGAAGCTTTCTTT,CASSIDGRMNTEAFF
-,-,TRBJ2-5,TRBV4-1,TGCGCCAGCAGCCTCCTAGTATCGGAGACCCAGTACTTC,CASSLLVSETQYF
-,-,TRBJ1-2,TRBV7-9,TGTGCCAGCAGCCTCAGGAGACCCGATCAAAACTATGGCTACACCTTC,CASSLRRPDQNYGYTF
-,TRBD1,TRBJ2-5,TRBV28,TGTGCCAGCATGGACAGGAAAGAGACCCAGTACTTC,CASMDRKETQYF
-,-,TRBJ1-4,TRBV30,TGTGCCTGGAAAGTGACGGGTAATAATGAAAAACTGTTTTTT,CAWKVTGNNEKLFF
-,-,TRBJ2-3,TRBV3-1/TRBV3-2,TGTGCCAGCTTTTGGAAGGGAGCAGATACGCAGTATTTT,CASFWKGADTQYF
-,-,TRBJ1-5,TRBV18,TGTGCCAGCTCACCAGGAGGGGTTGGGAGTCAGCCCCAGCATTTT,CASSPGGVGSQPQHF
-,-,TRBJ1-1,TRBV7-8,TGTGCCAGCAGCTCCAGGGTCCTGACTGAAGCTTTCTTT,CASSSRVLTEAFF
-,TRBD2,TRBJ2-1,TRBV24-1,TGTGCCACCAGGCTAGCGGGAGGGAATGAGCAGTTCTTC,CATRLAGGNEQFF
-,TRBD1,TRBJ2-1,TRBV6-2/TRBV6-3,TGTGCCAGCAGTTACCACCGGGACAGGGATAATGAGCAGTTCTTC,CASSYHRDRDNEQFF
-,TRBD2,TRBJ2-2,TRBV6-1,TGTGCCAGCAGTGAAGCGGTAGCGGGAGATTATGGGGAGCTGTTTTTT,CASSEAVAGDYGELFF
-,TRBD1,TRBJ1-2,TRBV2,TGTGCCAGCAGAACACAGGGGGCTGACGGCTACACCTTC,CASRTQGADGYTF
-,-,TRBJ1-2,TRBV6-5,TGTGCCAGCAGTTACTCCGAGGGTGGCTACACCTTC,CASSYSEGGYTF
-,TRBD1,TRBJ1-2,TRBV27,TGTGCCAGCAGTCTCCGGACAGGGCTAAACTATGGCTACACCTTC,CASSLRTGLNYGYTF
-,-,TRBJ2-7,TRBV7-9,TGTGCCAGCAGCTCAAAATACACGTCTCAAGAGCAGTACTTC,CASSSKYTSQEQYF
-,-,TRBJ2-1,TRBV3-1/TRBV3-2,TGTGCCAGCAGCCAAGTTGGGAGCTCCTACAATGAGCAGTTCTTC,CASSQVGSSYNEQFF
-,-,TRBJ1-4,TRBV9,TGTGCCAGCAGAGTCGGCTATCGCAGGACTAATGAAAAACTGTTTTTT,CASRVGYRRTNEKLFF
-,TRBD2,TRBJ2-1,TRBV6-5,TGTGCCAGCAAACAGGGACTAGGCCCTAGTGAGCAGTTCTTC,CASKQGLGPSEQFF
-,TRBD1,TRBJ2-3,TRBV19,TGTGCCAGTAGCCTAGGGACAGCGGTTAGCACAGATACGCAGTATTTT,CASSLGTAVSTDTQYF
-,TRBD1,TRBJ1-2,TRBV18,TGTGCCAGCTCACGGGACCGGGACAGGGGTGGCTATGGCTACACCTTC,CASSRDRDRGGYGYTF
-,TRBD1,TRBJ1-4,TRBV12-5,TGTGCTAGTGGTTTGCAATGGCCCCCGGGACAGCTTAATGAAAAACTGTTTTTT,CASGLQWPPGQLNEKLFF
-,TRBD1,TRBJ1-5,TRBV27,TGTGCCAGCAGTCCGTGGGACAGCCGGAGCAATCAGCCCCAGCATTTT,CASSPWDSRSNQPQHF
-,-,TRBJ2-2,TRBV5-1,TGCGCCAGCAGCTTACAGGGAACAACCGGGGAGCTGTTTTTT,CASSLQGTTGELFF
-,-,TRBJ1-2,TRBV28,TGTGCCAGCAGTTTAAGGGGGTTTGGCTACACCTTC,CASSLRGFGYTF